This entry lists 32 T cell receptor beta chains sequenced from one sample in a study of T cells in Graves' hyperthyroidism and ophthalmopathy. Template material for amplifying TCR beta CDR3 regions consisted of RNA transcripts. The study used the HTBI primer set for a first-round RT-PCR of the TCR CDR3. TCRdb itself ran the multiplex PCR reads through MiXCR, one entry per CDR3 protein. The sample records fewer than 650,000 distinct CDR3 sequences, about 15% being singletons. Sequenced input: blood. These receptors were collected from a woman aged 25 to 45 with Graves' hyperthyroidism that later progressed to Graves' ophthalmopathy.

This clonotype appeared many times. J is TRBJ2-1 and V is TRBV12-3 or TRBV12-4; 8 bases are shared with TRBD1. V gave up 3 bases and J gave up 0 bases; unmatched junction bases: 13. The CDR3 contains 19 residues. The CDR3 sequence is CASSFVTGEASLSYNEQFF. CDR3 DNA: TGTGCCAGCAGTTTCGTGACAGGGGAAGCCAGCCTCTCCTACAATGAGCAGTTCTTC.

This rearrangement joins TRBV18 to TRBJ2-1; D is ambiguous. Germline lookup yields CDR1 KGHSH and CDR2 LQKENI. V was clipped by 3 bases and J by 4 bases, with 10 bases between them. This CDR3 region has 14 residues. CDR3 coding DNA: TGTGCCAGCTCACCTCAGGACGGGTACAATGAGCAGTTCTTC. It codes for CASSPQDGYNEQFF.

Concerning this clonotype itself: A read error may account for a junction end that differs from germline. CDR3 sequence reads: CASSLTTVYDYTF. For the CDR3, the DNA is TGTGCCAGCAGTTTAACCACGGTCTATGACTACACCTTC. The V and J genes are TRBV12-3 or TRBV12-4 and TRBJ1-2; D unclear. CDR3 size: 13 residues.

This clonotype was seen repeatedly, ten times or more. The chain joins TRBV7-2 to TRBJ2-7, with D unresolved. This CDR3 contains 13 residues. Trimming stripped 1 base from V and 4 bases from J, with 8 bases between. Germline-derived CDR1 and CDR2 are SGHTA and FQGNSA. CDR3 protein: CASSLGREYEQYF. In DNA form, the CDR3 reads TGTGCCAGCAGCTTAGGGCGTGAATACGAGCAGTACTTC. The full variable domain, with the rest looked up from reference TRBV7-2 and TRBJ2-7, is GAGVSQSPSNKVTEKGKDVELRCDPISGHTALYWYRQSLGQGLEFLIYFQGNSAPDKSGLPSDRFSAERTGGSVSTLTIQRTQQEDSAVYLCASSLGREYEQYFGPGTRLTVT.

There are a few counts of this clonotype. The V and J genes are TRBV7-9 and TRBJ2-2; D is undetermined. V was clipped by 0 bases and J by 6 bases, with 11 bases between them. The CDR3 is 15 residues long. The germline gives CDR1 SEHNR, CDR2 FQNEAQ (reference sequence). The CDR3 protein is CASSLARSLAGELFF. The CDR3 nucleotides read TGTGCCAGCAGCTTAGCGCGGTCATTAGCCGGGGAGCTGTTTTTT.

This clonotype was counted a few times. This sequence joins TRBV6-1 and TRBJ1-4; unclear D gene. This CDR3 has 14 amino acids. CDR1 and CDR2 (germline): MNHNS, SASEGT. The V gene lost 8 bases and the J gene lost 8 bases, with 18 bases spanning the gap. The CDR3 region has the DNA TGTGCCAGCCACCCTCGGTCGATCAGCGAAAAACTGTTTTTT. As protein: CASHPRSISEKLFF.

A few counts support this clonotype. The CDR3 region is CATSDPAGNGGELFF. The CDR3 DNA reads as TGTGCCACCAGTGACCCCGCCGGGAACGGCGGGGAGCTGTTTTTT. V gene TRBV24-1 combines with J gene TRBJ2-2, with D possibly TRBD2 on 5 matching bases. Germline loops: CDR1 KGHDR, CDR2 SFDVKD. This CDR3 is built from 15 residues. Trimming removed 4 bases at V and 7 bases at J, with 15 bases between.

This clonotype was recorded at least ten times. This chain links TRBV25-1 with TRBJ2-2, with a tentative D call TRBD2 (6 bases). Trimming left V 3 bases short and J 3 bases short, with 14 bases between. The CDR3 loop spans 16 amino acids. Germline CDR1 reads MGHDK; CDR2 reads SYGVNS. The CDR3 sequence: CASSDYGSRDTGELFF. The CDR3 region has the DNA TGTGCCAGCAGTGATTACGGGAGTAGAGACACCGGGGAGCTGTTTTTT.

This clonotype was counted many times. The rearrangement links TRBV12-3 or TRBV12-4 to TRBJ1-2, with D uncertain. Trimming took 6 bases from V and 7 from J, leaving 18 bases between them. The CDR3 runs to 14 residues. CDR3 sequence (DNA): TGTGCCAGCAGCCAGGCCCCCAGAAGGCTTGGCTACACCTTC. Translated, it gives CASSQAPRRLGYTF.

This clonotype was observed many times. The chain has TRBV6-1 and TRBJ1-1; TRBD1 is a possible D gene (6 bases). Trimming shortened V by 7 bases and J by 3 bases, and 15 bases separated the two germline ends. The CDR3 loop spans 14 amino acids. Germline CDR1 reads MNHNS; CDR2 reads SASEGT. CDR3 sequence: CASIQRGGDTEAFF. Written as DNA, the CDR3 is TGTGCCAGCATTCAAAGGGGGGGGGACACTGAAGCTTTCTTT.

CDR3 protein: CASSLYSGTSGRSEQFF. The CDR3 nucleotides read TGCGCCAGCAGCTTGTACTCCGGGACTAGCGGGAGGAGTGAGCAGTTCTTC. This chain joins TRBV5-1 and TRBJ2-1; 15 bases fit TRBD2. CDR1 and CDR2 from the germline V gene are SGHRS and YFSETQ. V dropped 1 base and J dropped 9; count of bases not matched to a gene: 8. The length of the CDR3 is 17 residues.

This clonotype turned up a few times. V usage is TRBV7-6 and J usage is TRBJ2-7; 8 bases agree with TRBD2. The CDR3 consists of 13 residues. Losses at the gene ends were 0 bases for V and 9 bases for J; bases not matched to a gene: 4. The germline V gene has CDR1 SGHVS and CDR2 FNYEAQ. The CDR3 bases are TGTGCCAGCAGCTTAGCGGGACTAGAAGCGCAGTACTTC. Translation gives CASSLAGLEAQYF.

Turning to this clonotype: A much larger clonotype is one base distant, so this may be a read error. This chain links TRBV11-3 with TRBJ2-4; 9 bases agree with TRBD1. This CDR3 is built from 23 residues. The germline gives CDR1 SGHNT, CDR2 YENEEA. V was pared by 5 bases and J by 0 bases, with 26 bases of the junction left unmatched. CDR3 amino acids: CASSPRDRDVKGNHGGAKNIQYF. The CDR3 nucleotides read TGTGCCAGCAGCCCTCGGGACAGGGATGTTAAGGGCAACCACGGAGGAGCCAAAAACATTCAGTACTTC.

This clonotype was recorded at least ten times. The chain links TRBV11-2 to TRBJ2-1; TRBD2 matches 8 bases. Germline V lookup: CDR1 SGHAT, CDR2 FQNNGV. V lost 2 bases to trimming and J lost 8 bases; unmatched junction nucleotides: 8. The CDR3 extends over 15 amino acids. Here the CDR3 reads CASSLMGLDLDEQFF. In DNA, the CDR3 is TGTGCCAGCAGCTTAATGGGACTAGATTTGGATGAGCAGTTCTTC. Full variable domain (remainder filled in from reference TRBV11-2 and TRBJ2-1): EAGVAQSPRYKIIEKRQSVAFWCNPISGHATLYWYQQILGQGPKLLIQFQNNGVVDDSQLPKDRFSAERLKGVDSTLKIQPAKLEDSAVYLCASSLMGLDLDEQFFGPGTRLTVL.

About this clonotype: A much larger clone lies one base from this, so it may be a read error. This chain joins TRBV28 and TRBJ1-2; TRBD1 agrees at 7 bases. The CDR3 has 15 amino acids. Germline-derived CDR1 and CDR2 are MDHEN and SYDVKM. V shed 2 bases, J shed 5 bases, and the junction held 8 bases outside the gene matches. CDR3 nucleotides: TGTGCCAGCAGTTTAGGCGGGACAGCTGTGTATGGCTACACCTTC. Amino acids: CASSLGGTAVYGYTF.

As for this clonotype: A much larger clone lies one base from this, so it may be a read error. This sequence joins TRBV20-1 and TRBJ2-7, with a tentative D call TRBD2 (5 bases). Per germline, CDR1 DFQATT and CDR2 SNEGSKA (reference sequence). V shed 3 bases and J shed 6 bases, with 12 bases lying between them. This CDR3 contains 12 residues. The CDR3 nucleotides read TGCAGTGCTAGGCTAGCTTCGTGCGAGCAGTACTTC. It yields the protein CSARLASCEQYF.

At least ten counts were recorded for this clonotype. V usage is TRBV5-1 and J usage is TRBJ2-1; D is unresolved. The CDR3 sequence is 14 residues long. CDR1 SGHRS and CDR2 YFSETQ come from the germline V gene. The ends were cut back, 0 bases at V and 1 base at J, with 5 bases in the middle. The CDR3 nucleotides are TGCGCCAGCAGCTTGGGCCATTCCTACAATGAGCAGTTCTTC. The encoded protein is CASSLGHSYNEQFF.

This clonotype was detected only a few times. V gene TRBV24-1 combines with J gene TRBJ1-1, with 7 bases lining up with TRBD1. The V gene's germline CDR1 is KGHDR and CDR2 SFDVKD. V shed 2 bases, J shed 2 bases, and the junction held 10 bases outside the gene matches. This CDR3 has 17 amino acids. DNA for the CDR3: TGTGCCACCAGTGATTCCCGGGACAGATTCGCTAACACTGAAGCTTTCTTT. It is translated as CATSDSRDRFANTEAFF.

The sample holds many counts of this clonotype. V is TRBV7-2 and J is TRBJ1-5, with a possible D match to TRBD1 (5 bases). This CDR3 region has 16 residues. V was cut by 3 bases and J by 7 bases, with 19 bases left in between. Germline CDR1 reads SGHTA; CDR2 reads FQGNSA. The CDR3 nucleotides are TGTGCCAGCAGCTTTTCGAAGGAGGGGCAGAGCCAGCCCCAGCATTTT. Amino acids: CASSFSKEGQSQPQHF.

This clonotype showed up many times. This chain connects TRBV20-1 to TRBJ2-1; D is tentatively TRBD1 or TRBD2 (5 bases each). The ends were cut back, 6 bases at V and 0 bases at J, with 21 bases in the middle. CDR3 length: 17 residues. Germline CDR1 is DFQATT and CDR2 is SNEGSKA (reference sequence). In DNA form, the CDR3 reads TGCAGTGCACCAATCACCGGGACCTTGAGCTCCTACAATGAGCAGTTCTTC. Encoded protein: CSAPITGTLSSYNEQFF.

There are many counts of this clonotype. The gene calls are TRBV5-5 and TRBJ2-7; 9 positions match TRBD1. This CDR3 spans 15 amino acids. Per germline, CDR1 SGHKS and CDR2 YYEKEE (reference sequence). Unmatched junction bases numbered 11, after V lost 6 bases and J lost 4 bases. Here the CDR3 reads CASIQTTGTGYEQYF. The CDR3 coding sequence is TGTGCCAGCATCCAGACCACCGGGACAGGGTACGAGCAGTACTTC.

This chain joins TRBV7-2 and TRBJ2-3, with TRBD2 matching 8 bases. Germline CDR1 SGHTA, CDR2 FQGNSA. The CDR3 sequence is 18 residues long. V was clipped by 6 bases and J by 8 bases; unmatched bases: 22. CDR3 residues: CASRLQGTPGGRAGTQYF. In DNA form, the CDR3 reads TGTGCCAGCAGGTTACAGGGTACCCCGGGAGGGCGGGCAGGTACGCAGTATTTT.

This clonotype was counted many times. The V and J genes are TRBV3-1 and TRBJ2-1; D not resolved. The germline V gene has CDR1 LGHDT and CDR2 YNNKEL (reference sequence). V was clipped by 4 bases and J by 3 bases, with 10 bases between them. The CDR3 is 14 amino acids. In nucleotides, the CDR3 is TGTGCCAGCAGCCCCCGTAGGGACTACAATGAGCAGTTCTTC. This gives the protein CASSPRRDYNEQFF.

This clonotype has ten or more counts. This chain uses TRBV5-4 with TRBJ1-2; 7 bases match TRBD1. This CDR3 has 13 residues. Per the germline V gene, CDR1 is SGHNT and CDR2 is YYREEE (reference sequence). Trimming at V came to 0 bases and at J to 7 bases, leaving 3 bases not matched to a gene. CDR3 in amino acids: CASSLEGARGYTF. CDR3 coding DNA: TGTGCCAGCAGCTTGGAGGGGGCGCGTGGCTACACCTTC.

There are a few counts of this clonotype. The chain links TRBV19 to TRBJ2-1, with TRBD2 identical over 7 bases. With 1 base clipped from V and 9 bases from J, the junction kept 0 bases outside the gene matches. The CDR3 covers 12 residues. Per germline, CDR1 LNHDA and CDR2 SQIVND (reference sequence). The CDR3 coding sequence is TGTGCCAGTAGTATAGGGACTAGTGAGCAGTTCTTC. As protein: CASSIGTSEQFF.

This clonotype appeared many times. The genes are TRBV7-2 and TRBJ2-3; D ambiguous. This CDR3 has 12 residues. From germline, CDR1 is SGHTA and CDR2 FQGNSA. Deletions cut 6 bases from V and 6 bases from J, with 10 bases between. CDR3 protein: CASSIGKDTQYF. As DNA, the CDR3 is TGTGCCAGCAGTATAGGGAAGGATACGCAGTATTTT.

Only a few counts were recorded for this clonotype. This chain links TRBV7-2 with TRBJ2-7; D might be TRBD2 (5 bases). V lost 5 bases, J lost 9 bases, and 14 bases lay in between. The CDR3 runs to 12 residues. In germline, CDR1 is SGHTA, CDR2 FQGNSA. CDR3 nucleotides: TGTGCCAGCAGCGGCGGGCCAGAAAGGCAGTACTTC. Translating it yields CASSGGPERQYF.

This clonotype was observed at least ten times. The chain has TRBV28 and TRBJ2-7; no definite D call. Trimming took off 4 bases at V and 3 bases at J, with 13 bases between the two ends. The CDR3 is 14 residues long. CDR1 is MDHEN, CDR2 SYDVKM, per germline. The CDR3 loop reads CASSSSGPFYEQYF. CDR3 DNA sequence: TGTGCCAGCAGTTCTTCCGGGCCCTTCTACGAGCAGTACTTC.

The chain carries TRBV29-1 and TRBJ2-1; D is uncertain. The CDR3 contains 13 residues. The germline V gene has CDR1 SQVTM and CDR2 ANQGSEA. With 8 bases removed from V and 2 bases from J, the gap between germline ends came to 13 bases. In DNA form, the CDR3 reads TGCAGCATTTCTCTCGTCCCCTACAATGAGCAGTTCTTC. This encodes CSISLVPYNEQFF.

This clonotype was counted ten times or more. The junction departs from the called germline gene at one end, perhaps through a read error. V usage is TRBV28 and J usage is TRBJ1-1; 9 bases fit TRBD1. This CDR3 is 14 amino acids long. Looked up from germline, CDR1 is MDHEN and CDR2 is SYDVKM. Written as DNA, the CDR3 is TGTGCCAGCAGTTTAGTCACACAGGGGGCTGATGCTTTCTTT. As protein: CASSLVTQGADAFF.

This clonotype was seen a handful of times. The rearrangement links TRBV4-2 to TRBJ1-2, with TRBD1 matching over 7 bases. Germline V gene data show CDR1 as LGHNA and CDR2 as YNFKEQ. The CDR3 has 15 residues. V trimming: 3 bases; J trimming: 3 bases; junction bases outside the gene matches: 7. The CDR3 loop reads CASSHGTGADYGYTF. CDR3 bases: TGTGCCAGCAGCCATGGAACAGGGGCTGACTATGGCTACACCTTC.

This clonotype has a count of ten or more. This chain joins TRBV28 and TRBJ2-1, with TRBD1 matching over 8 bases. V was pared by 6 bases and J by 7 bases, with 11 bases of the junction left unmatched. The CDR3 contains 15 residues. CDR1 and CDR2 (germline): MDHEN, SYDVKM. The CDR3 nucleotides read TGTGCCAGCAGCACCACAGGGGGGACCGTGAATGAGCAGTTCTTC. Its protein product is CASSTTGGTVNEQFF.